These T cell receptor beta chains were read from a single sample in a study of human T cells and chemical hapten exposure. TCRdb recomputed calls from the RACE reads with MiXCR, one row per CDR3 protein. This table has more than 85,000 distinct CDR3 sequences, 9.2% appearing once. The material was whole blood, obtained in connection with sensitization to the hapten diphenylcyclopropenone (DPC). The receptors were gathered from a woman between 35 and 50 years old with alopecia areata. Some clones in this sample may be carry-over from other donors' samples. The CDR3 runs from the conserved cysteine through the conserved F or W. D genes are given only for firm matches. The listing skips clone size in some rows; elsewhere it reads once, few, many or a size class.

-	TRBV7-6	TRBJ2-1	few	CASSLGGFSYNEQFF	TGTGCCAGCAGCTTAGGAGGCTTCTCCTACAATGAGCAGTTCTTC
-	TRBV6-2/TRBV6-3	TRBJ1-1	-	CASSSAGGVGTEAFF	TGTGCCAGCAGTTCCGCGGGGGGAGTGGGTACTGAAGCTTTCTTT
-	TRBV28	TRBJ2-7	many	CASSPNPTQGPYTYEQYF	TGTGCCAGCAGTCCCAACCCTACACAAGGACCTTATACCTACGAGCAGTACTTC
-	TRBV14	TRBJ2-2	many	CASSFRTSNTGELFF	TGTGCCAGCAGCTTCCGGACATCGAACACCGGGGAGCTGTTTTTT
-	TRBV5-1	TRBJ1-3	many	CASTRDGSGNTIYF	TGCGCCAGCACAAGGGACGGATCTGGAAACACCATATATTTT
TRBD2	TRBV29-1	TRBJ2-7	many	CSVGTSGGSHEQYF	TGCAGCGTTGGGACTAGCGGGGGGTCCCACGAGCAGTACTTC
TRBD2	TRBV28	TRBJ2-2	-	CASTWLAVDTGELFF	TGTGCCAGCACCTGGCTAGCGGTTGACACCGGGGAGCTGTTTTTT
-	TRBV20-1	TRBJ2-4	many	CSGEDQVAKNIQYF	TGCAGTGGCGAGGATCAGGTAGCCAAAAACATTCAGTACTTC
TRBD1	TRBV3-1	TRBJ1-3	many	CASGARGPSGNTIYF	TGTGCCAGCGGCGCCAGGGGGCCGTCTGGAAACACCATATATTTT
TRBD2	TRBV12-3/TRBV12-4	TRBJ2-1	-	CASVVLSGGAYNEQFF	TGTGCCAGCGTAGTTTTGAGCGGGGGGGCCTACAATGAGCAGTTCTTC
TRBD2	TRBV18	TRBJ2-1	many	CASSPGLEDNEQFF	TGTGCCAGCTCACCGGGACTAGAGGACAATGAGCAGTTCTTC
-	TRBV28	TRBJ1-6	many	CASSRGLNEGSPLHF	TGTGCCAGCAGTCGGGGACTTAACGAGGGTTCACCCCTCCACTTT
TRBD1	TRBV12-3/TRBV12-4	TRBJ1-1	few	CASSLTGDTEAFF	TGTGCCAGCAGTTTGACAGGGGACACTGAAGCTTTCTTT
-	TRBV3-1	TRBJ1-5	-	CASSQAGRRDQPQHF	TGTGCCAGCAGCCAAGCCGGTCGAAGGGATCAGCCCCAGCATTTT
TRBD1	TRBV7-3	TRBJ2-7	few	CASSPQTTGSSYEQYF	TGTGCCAGCAGCCCTCAAACGACAGGGAGCTCCTACGAGCAGTACTTC
-	TRBV9	TRBJ2-3	few	CASSVQGHTDTQYF	TGTGCCAGCAGCGTTCAGGGGCACACAGATACGCAGTATTTT
-	TRBV7-8	TRBJ2-5	few	CASSLAMGTQYF	TGTGCCAGCAGCTTAGCAATGGGGACCCAGTACTTC
TRBD1	TRBV27	TRBJ1-2	-	CASRDRGRGYTF	TGTGCCAGCAGGGACAGGGGTCGTGGCTACACCTTC
-	TRBV20-1	TRBJ1-5	many	CSAAPPQGESQPQHF	TGCAGTGCCGCCCCCCCGCAGGGTGAAAGTCAGCCCCAGCATTTT
-	TRBV13	TRBJ1-4	few	CASRTQGGNEKLFF	TGTGCCAGCAGAACGCAGGGCGGTAATGAAAAACTGTTTTTT
-	TRBV7-2	TRBJ1-6	many	CASSFNNSPLHF	TGTGCCAGCAGCTTTAATAATTCACCCCTCCACTTT
-	TRBV29-1	TRBJ1-2	-	CSVDRVYTAGGYTF	TGCAGCGTGGATAGAGTTTACACCGCCGGTGGCTACACCTTC
-	TRBV7-6	TRBJ1-3	few	CASSLAEGTDGNTIYF	TGTGCCAGCAGCTTAGCGGAGGGAACGGATGGAAACACCATATATTTT
-	TRBV18	TRBJ2-3	many	CASSPSWGQTDTQYF	TGTGCCAGCTCACCTTCATGGGGGCAGACAGATACGCAGTATTTT
TRBD2	TRBV10-3	TRBJ2-5	-	CAIRGTSGGFKETQYF	TGTGCCATCAGGGGGACTAGCGGGGGTTTCAAAGAGACCCAGTACTTC
-	TRBV6-4	TRBJ2-2	-	CASSPDENTGELFF	TGTGCCAGCAGCCCGGACGAAAACACCGGGGAGCTGTTTTTT
-	TRBV10-3	TRBJ2-3	few	CATITGIGLTDTQYF	TGTGCCACCATCACCGGGATCGGACTCACAGATACGCAGTATTTT
TRBD1	TRBV29-1	TRBJ2-7	-	CSVAGGAGSYEQYF	TGCAGCGTGGCAGGGGGCGCGGGATCCTACGAGCAGTACTTC
-	TRBV7-6	TRBJ2-7	many	CASSSGGFYEQYF	TGTGCCAGCAGCTCGGGCGGATTCTACGAGCAGTACTTC
-	TRBV20-1	TRBJ2-7	many	CSARDVPGAAYEQYF	TGCAGTGCTAGAGATGTCCCAGGGGCCGCCTACGAGCAGTACTTC
-	TRBV4-2	TRBJ1-5	few	CASSQGREDQPQHF	TGTGCCAGCAGCCAAGGGAGGGAAGATCAGCCCCAGCATTTT
-	TRBV29-1	TRBJ1-1	-	CSVSGAYTEAFF	TGCAGCGTTTCCGGCGCGTACACTGAAGCTTTCTTT
-	TRBV4-3	TRBJ2-3	few	CASSLLGGSTDTQYF	TGCGCCAGCAGCCTTCTTGGGGGTAGCACAGATACGCAGTATTTT
TRBD2	TRBV12-3/TRBV12-4	TRBJ2-5	many	CASSLVSLAGEETQYF	TGTGCCAGCAGTTTAGTCTCACTAGCGGGGGAAGAGACCCAGTACTTC
TRBD1	TRBV9	TRBJ2-2	few	CASRREGTGAIGELFF	TGTGCCAGCAGGAGGGAGGGGACAGGGGCCATCGGGGAGCTGTTTTTT
-	TRBV6-2/TRBV6-3	TRBJ1-2	-	CASSYMGLNYGYTF	TGTGCCAGCAGTTATATGGGGCTTAACTATGGCTACACCTTC
TRBD2	TRBV7-9	TRBJ2-1	many	CASSLKGLPYNEQFF	TGTGCCAGCAGCTTAAAGGGACTACCTTACAATGAGCAGTTCTTC
-	TRBV29-1	TRBJ2-7	-	CSVHGQGNYEQYF	TGCAGCGTGCACGGTCAGGGCAACTACGAGCAGTACTTC
-	TRBV6-6	TRBJ2-7	-	CASSPTTGTYEQYF	TGTGCCAGCAGTCCGACGACGGGAACCTACGAGCAGTACTTC
-	TRBV28	TRBJ1-5	few	CASSLSLNQPQHF	TGTGCCAGCAGTCTTAGTCTAAATCAGCCCCAGCATTTT
-	TRBV5-6	TRBJ2-1	many	CASSLWRAGEQFF	TGTGCCAGCAGCTTGTGGCGGGCCGGTGAGCAGTTCTTC
-	TRBV20-1	TRBJ2-4	few	CSARDWQGGNIQYF	TGCAGTGCTAGAGATTGGCAGGGGGGAAACATTCAGTACTTC
-	TRBV28	TRBJ1-3	-	CASRPGPSGGNTIYF	TGTGCCAGCAGACCCGGACCTTCCGGGGGAAACACCATATATTTT
-	TRBV11-2	TRBJ1-2	few	CASSPDPNYGYTF	TGTGCCAGCAGCCCGGACCCTAACTATGGCTACACCTTC
-	TRBV20-1	TRBJ2-7	few	CSAREGTYEQYF	TGCAGTGCTAGGGAGGGTACCTACGAGCAGTACTTC
-	TRBV4-3	TRBJ1-4	-	CASSQDFTGNEKLFF	TGCGCCAGCAGCCAAGATTTCACAGGCAATGAAAAACTGTTTTTT
-	TRBV2	TRBJ2-5	-	CASSESQETQYF	TGTGCCAGCAGTGAATCCCAAGAGACCCAGTACTTC
-	TRBV9	TRBJ1-6	many	CASSVGDGNSPLHF	TGTGCCAGCAGCGTAGGCGACGGGAATTCACCCCTCCACTTT
TRBD1	TRBV11-3	TRBJ1-6	few	CASSTGQPNSPLHF	TGTGCCAGCAGCACGGGACAGCCTAATTCACCCCTCCACTTT
-	TRBV28	TRBJ2-5	many	CASSWTSVQYF	TGTGCCAGCAGCTGGACAAGCGTGCAGTACTTC
TRBD1	TRBV7-2	TRBJ2-1	many	CASSWRGGWNEQFF	TGTGCCAGCAGCTGGAGAGGGGGCTGGAATGAGCAGTTCTTC
TRBD2	TRBV4-2	TRBJ2-5	many	CASSQELAGGQETQYF	TGTGCCAGCAGCCAAGAACTAGCGGGGGGGCAAGAGACCCAGTACTTC
-	TRBV6-4	TRBJ2-1	many	CASSVEGGTYNEQFF	TGTGCCAGCAGTGTGGAGGGGGGAACCTACAATGAGCAGTTCTTC
-	TRBV12-5	TRBJ2-5	-	CASGLGRDETQYF	TGTGCTAGTGGTTTGGGCAGGGACGAGACCCAGTACTTC
TRBD1	TRBV7-9	TRBJ1-6	many	CASSPSGQINSPLHF	TGTGCCAGCAGTCCATCGGGACAGATAAATTCACCCCTCCACTTT